This passage covers 20 T cell receptor beta chains from one sample sequenced in a study of CD8+CD57+ T cells in acquired aplastic anemia. According to the study, genomic DNA was the template for TCR beta VDJ and CDR3 profiling. Using its own MiXCR run on the reads, TCRdb lists one record per CDR3 protein. Here the sample spans 150,000 to 200,000 distinct CDR3 sequences, roughly 50% being singletons. Sequencing involved patients with CD8+CD57+ cell expansion previously shown by flow cytometry. The sequencing sample was made of sorted CD4+, CD8+, or CD8+CD57+ T cells (not recorded which) from PBMCs. The receptors here all came from a human donor with aplastic anemia.

Ten or more counts support this clonotype. The chain links TRBV6-1 to TRBJ1-5; TRBD1 agrees at 9 bases. V was clipped by 8 bases and J by 7 bases; unmatched bases: 9. Germline V gene data show CDR1 as MNHNS and CDR2 as SASEGT. The CDR3 loop spans 14 amino acids. In DNA form, the CDR3 reads TGTGCCAGCTACGACAGGGGGAGCTCGCAGCCCCAGCATTTT. Translated: CASYDRGSSQPQHF.

V gene TRBV30 combines with J gene TRBJ2-7; weak D call: TRBD2 (5 bases). The germline V gene encodes CDR1 GTSNPN and CDR2 SVGIG (reference sequence). The CDR3 has 14 residues. V gave up 4 bases and J gave up 2 bases, with 15 bases separating them. The CDR3: CAWTRAYRPYEQYF. In DNA form, the CDR3 reads TGTGCCTGGACGCGGGCTTACCGGCCCTACGAGCAGTACTTC.

CDR3 coding DNA: TGTGCCATCAGTGAGTCTGCCGACCAGCCCCAGCATTTT. The encoded protein is CAISESADQPQHF. J is TRBJ1-5 and V is TRBV10-3; D gene uncertain. Trimming took 0 bases from V and 7 from J, leaving 7 bases between them. This CDR3 has 13 residues. Germline V gene sequence: CDR1 ENHRY, CDR2 SYGVKD.

This clonotype appeared once. The chain recombines TRBV9 with TRBJ1-6, with a tentative D call TRBD1 (5 bases). Germline assignment: CDR1 SGDLS and CDR2 YYNGEE. V was trimmed by 4 bases and J by 13 bases, leaving 15 bases between them. The CDR3 totals 13 residues. This CDR3 is CASSPPGDWPLHF. The CDR3 DNA reads TGTGCCAGCAGCCCCCCGGGGGACTGGCCCCTCCACTTT.

Ten or more counts support this clonotype. The chain joins TRBV6-5 to TRBJ2-7; D not resolved. The CDR3 sequence is 13 residues long. CDR1 is MNHEY and CDR2 is SVGAGI in the germline V gene. V shed 2 bases and J shed 3 bases, with 8 bases lying between them. CDR3 sequence reads: CASSYGPVYEQYF. CDR3 nucleotide sequence: TGTGCCAGCAGTTACGGCCCCGTCTACGAGCAGTACTTC.

This clonotype was seen repeatedly, ten times or more. Its ends do not fully match the called genes, so a read error is possible. The chain couples TRBV9 to TRBJ2-7, with 10 bases that match TRBD2. The length of the CDR3 is 13 residues. The germline V gene encodes CDR1 SGDLS and CDR2 YYNGEE. The CDR3 is CASSGGINYEQYF. CDR3 coding DNA: TGTGCCAGTAGCGGGGGGATCAACTACGAGCAGTACTTC.

V usage is TRBV19 and J usage is TRBJ1-5; D call uncertain. The ends were cut back, 3 bases at V and 0 bases at J, with 9 bases in the middle. The CDR3 runs 15 residues. Germline V gives CDR1 LNHDA, CDR2 SQIVND (reference sequence). The chain's CDR3 is CASSITGFSNQPQHF. DNA for the CDR3: TGTGCCAGTAGTATCACGGGCTTTAGCAATCAGCCCCAGCATTTT.

The CDR3 coding sequence is TGTGCCAGCAGCTTATTCGGGGAGACCCAGTACTTC. It specifies CASSLFGETQYF. J is TRBJ2-5 and V is TRBV7-9; D call uncertain. Germline V gene lookup returns CDR1 SEHNR and CDR2 FQNEAQ (reference sequence). The CDR3 is 12 amino acids. Trimming pared 2 bases from V and 5 bases from J, leaving 6 bases between.

This clonotype has at least ten counts. This chain links TRBV4-1 with TRBJ1-5; D is uncertain. Germline V gene data show CDR1 as MGHRA and CDR2 as YSYEKL. The CDR3 has 13 residues. Between the trimmed V and J ends, which lost 0 bases and 3 bases, there was a span of 3 bases. CDR3 DNA: TGCGCCAGCAGCCAAGAGCACAATCAGCCCCAGCATTTT. Encoded protein: CASSQEHNQPQHF.

This clonotype was seen more than once but under ten times. V is TRBV6-5 and J is TRBJ1-1; 11 bases align to TRBD1. J was trimmed by 6 bases and V by 4 bases; bases with no gene match: 1. This CDR3 is 13 amino acids long. Germline CDR1 reads MNHEY; CDR2 reads SVGAGI. CDR3 sequence (DNA): TGTGCCAGCAGTTGGACAGGGGGCTCTGAAGCTTTCTTT. This sequence encodes CASSWTGGSEAFF.

V is TRBV10-2 and J is TRBJ1-2; no clear D. The CDR3 sequence is 12 residues long. CDR1 is WSHSY and CDR2 is SAAADI in the germline V gene. Trimming stripped 6 bases from V and 6 bases from J, with 11 bases between. The CDR3 region is CASSPETDGYTF. The CDR3 nucleotides are TGCGCCAGCAGCCCGGAAACAGATGGCTACACCTTC.

This clonotype appeared many times. The chain has TRBV4-3 and TRBJ2-7; unclear D gene. The CDR3 runs 15 residues. Trimming pared 0 bases from V and 0 bases from J, leaving 9 bases between. Germline V gives CDR1 LGHNA, CDR2 YSLEER. CDR3 in amino acids: CASSQDTTSSYEQYF. The CDR3 coding sequence is TGCGCCAGCAGCCAAGATACTACCAGCTCCTACGAGCAGTACTTC.

Many counts were recorded for this clonotype. This chain links TRBV6-9 with TRBJ2-5; 9 bases agree with TRBD1. Germline trimming cut 0 bases from V and 2 bases from J; bases unmatched to any gene: 1. The CDR3 has 15 amino acids. The germline V gene encodes CDR1 MNHGY and CDR2 SVAAGI. Written as DNA, the CDR3 is TGTGCCAGCAGTTATTCCGGGACAGGGCAAGAGACCCAGTACTTC. This gives the protein CASSYSGTGQETQYF.

The chain recombines TRBV11-1 with TRBJ1-2; 11 bases fit TRBD1. Looked up from germline, CDR1 is SGHAT and CDR2 is FQDESV (reference sequence). The CDR3 totals 16 residues. Losses at the gene ends were 4 bases for V and 5 bases for J; bases not matched to a gene: 9. The CDR3 DNA is TGTGCCAGCAGCTCCCCCGGCGGACAGGGGGCTTATGGCTACACCTTC. It yields the protein CASSSPGGQGAYGYTF.

This clonotype occurred once. The V call is TRBV15, the J call TRBJ1-5; maybe TRBD1 (6 bases). V lost 8 bases and J lost 5, with 19 bases in between. From germline, CDR1 is LNHNV and CDR2 YYDKDF (reference sequence). This CDR3 is built from 15 residues. The CDR3 spells CATHPGQGFHQPQHF. The CDR3 DNA is TGTGCCACCCACCCGGGCCAGGGGTTCCATCAGCCCCAGCATTTT. Complete variable domain (other parts from reference TRBV15 and TRBJ1-5): DAMVIQNPRYQVTQFGKPVTLSCSQTLNHNVMYWYQQKSSQAPKLLFHYYDKDFNNEADTPDNFQSRRPNTSFCFLDIRSPGLGDTAMYLCATHPGQGFHQPQHFGDGTRLSIL.

This clonotype was observed a handful of times. The chain couples TRBV6-5 to TRBJ2-3, with TRBD2 matching over 8 bases. V shed 2 bases, J shed 2 bases, and the junction held 15 bases outside the gene matches. The CDR3 contains 19 residues. Germline loops: CDR1 MNHEY, CDR2 SVGAGI. For the CDR3, the DNA is TGTGCCAGCAGTTACAAAGCGGGAGTGAGTAAGGTATCCACAGATACGCAGTATTTT. It is translated as CASSYKAGVSKVSTDTQYF.

The sample holds a few counts of this clonotype. This chain uses TRBV6-5 with TRBJ2-1; 10 bases align to TRBD2. V lost 7 bases, J lost 8 bases, and 11 bases stayed unmatched. From germline, CDR1 is MNHEY and CDR2 SVGAGI. The CDR3 contains 15 residues. DNA for the CDR3: TGTGCCAGCACTTCCCTAGCGGGAGTTTATGATGAGCAGTTCTTC. This gives the protein CASTSLAGVYDEQFF.

The chain links TRBV24-1 to TRBJ1-2; 7 bases are shared with TRBD1. The germline gives CDR1 KGHDR, CDR2 SFDVKD. This CDR3 region has 13 residues. J lost 3 bases, V lost 5 bases, and 2 bases had no gene match. The CDR3 sequence is CATSVTGDYGYTF. DNA for the CDR3: TGTGCCACCAGTGTTACAGGGGACTATGGCTACACCTTC.

This rearrangement joins TRBV5-4 to TRBJ2-6; D ambiguous. Germline loops: CDR1 SGHNT, CDR2 YYREEE (reference sequence). V shed 3 bases and J shed 5 bases, with 6 bases lying between them. The CDR3 has 13 amino acids. CDR3 sequence reads: CASSSPWANVLTF. The CDR3 DNA sequence: TGTGCCAGCAGCTCGCCCTGGGCCAACGTCCTGACTTTC.

This clonotype was counted ten times or more. The chain links TRBV5-1 to TRBJ1-2, with D unresolved. The V end lost 0 bases, the J end lost 10 bases, and 16 bases lay between the germline ends. This CDR3 contains 14 residues. Germline V gives CDR1 SGHRS, CDR2 YFSETQ. Here the CDR3 reads CASSLEVARLDYTF. The CDR3 DNA sequence: TGCGCCAGCAGCTTGGAGGTAGCTCGGCTTGACTACACCTTC.